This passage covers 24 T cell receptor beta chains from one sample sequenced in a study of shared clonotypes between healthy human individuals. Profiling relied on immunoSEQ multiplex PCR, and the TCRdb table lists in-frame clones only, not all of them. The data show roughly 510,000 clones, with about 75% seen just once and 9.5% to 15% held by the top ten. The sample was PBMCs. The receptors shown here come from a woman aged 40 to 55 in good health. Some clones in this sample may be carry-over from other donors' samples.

The CDR3 loop reads CSAGFQETQYF. CDR3 in DNA: TGCAGTGCGGGGTTCCAAGAGACCCAGTACTTC. The V call is TRBV20-1, the J call TRBJ2-5; no firm D call. The germline V gene encodes CDR1 DFQATT and CDR2 SNEGSKA (reference sequence). The CDR3 has 11 residues. V shed 6 bases and J shed 1 base, with 6 bases lying between them.

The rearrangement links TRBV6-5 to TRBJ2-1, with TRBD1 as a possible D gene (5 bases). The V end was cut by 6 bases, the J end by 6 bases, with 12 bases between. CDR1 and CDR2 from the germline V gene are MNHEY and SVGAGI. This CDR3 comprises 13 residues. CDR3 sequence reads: CASRGQGFNEQFF. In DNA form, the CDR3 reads TGTGCCAGCAGGGGGCAAGGATTCAATGAGCAGTTCTTC.

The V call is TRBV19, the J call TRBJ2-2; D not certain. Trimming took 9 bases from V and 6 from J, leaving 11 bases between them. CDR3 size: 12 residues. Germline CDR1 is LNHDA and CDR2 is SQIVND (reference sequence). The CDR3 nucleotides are TGTGCCAGCTACCACCCGGCCGGGGAGCTGTTTTTT. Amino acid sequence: CASYHPAGELFF.

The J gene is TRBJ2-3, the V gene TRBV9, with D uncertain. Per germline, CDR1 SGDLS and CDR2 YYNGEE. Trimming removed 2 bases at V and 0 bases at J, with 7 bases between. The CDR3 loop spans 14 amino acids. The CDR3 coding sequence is TGTGCCAGCAGCGTGAGACATAGCACAGATACGCAGTATTTT. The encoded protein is CASSVRHSTDTQYF.

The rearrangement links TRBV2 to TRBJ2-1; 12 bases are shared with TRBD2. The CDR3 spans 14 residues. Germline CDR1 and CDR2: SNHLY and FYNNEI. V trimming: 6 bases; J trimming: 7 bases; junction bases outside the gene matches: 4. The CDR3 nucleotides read TGTGCCAGCAGGCGCCTAGCGGGAGGGAATGAGCAGTTCTTC. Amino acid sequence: CASRRLAGGNEQFF.

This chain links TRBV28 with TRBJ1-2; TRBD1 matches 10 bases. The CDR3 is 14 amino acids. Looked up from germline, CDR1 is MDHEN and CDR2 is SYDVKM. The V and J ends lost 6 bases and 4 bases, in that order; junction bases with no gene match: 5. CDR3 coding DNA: TGTGCCAGCAGACAACGGACAGGGGGCTATGGCTACACCTTC. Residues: CASRQRTGGYGYTF.

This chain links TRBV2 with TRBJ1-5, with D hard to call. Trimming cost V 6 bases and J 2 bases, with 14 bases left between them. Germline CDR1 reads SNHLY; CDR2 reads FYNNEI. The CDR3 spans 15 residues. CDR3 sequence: CASSEQVSGNQPQHF. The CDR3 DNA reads TGTGCCAGCAGCGAGCAGGTGTCGGGCAATCAGCCCCAGCATTTT.

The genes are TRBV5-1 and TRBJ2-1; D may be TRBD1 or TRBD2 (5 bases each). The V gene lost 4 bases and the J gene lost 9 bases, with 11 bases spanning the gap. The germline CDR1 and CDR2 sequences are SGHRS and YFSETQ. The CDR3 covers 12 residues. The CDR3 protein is CASSDGTPEQFF. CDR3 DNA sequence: TGCGCCAGCAGCGATGGGACGCCTGAGCAGTTCTTC.

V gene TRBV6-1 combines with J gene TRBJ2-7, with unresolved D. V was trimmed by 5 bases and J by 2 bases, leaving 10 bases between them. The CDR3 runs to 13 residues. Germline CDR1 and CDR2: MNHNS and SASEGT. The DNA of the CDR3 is TGTGCCAGCAGTCTGGGCCACACCTACGAGCAGTACTTC. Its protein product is CASSLGHTYEQYF.

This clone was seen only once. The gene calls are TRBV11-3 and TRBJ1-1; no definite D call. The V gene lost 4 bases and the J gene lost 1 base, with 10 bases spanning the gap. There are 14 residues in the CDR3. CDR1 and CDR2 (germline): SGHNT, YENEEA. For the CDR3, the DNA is TGTGCCAGCAGCTCGGCAGGAGGGAACACTGAAGCTTTCTTT. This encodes CASSSAGGNTEAFF.

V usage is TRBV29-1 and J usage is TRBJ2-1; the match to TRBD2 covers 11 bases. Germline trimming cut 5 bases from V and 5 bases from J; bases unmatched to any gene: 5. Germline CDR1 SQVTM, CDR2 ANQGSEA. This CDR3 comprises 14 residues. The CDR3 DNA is TGCAGCGTTTCGACTAGCGGGAACGACAATGAGCAGTTCTTC. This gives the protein CSVSTSGNDNEQFF.

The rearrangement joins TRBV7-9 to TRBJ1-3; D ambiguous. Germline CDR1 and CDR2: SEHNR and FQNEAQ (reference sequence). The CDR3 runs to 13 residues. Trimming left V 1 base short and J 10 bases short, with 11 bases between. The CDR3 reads CASSLGEAHTIYF. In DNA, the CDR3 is TGTGCCAGCAGCTTAGGAGAGGCACATACCATATATTTT.

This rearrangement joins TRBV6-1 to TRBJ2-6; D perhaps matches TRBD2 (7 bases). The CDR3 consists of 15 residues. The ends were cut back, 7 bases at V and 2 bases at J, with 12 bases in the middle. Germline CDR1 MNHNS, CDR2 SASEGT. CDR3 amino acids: CASKRGGPGANVLTF. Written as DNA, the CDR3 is TGTGCCAGCAAGAGGGGGGGGCCTGGGGCCAACGTCCTGACTTTC.

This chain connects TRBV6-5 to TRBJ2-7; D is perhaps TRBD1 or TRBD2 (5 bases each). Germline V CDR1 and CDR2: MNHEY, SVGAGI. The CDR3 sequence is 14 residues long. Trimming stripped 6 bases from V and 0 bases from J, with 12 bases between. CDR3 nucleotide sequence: TGTGCCAGCAGCCGGGACCAAAGCTCCTACGAGCAGTACTTC. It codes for CASSRDQSSYEQYF.

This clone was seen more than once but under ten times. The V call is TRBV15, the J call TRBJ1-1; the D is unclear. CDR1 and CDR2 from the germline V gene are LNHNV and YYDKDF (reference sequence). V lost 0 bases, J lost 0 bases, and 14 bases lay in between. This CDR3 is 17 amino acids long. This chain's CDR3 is CATSRDVWGKVNTEAFF. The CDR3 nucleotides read TGTGCCACCAGCAGAGATGTGTGGGGAAAAGTGAACACTGAAGCTTTCTTT. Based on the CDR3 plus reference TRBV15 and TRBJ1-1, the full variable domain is DAMVIQNPRYQVTQFGKPVTLSCSQTLNHNVMYWYQQKSSQAPKLLFHYYDKDFNNEADTPDNFQSRRPNTSFCFLDIRSPGLGDTAMYLCATSRDVWGKVNTEAFFGQGTRLTVV.

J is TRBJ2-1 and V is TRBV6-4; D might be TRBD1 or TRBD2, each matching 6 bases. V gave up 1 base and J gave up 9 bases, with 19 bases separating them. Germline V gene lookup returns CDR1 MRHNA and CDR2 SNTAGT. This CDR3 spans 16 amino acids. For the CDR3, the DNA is TGTGCCAGCAGTGACTTGGGGGGCGAGGTTAAGTGTGAGCAGTTCTTC. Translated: CASSDLGGEVKCEQFF.

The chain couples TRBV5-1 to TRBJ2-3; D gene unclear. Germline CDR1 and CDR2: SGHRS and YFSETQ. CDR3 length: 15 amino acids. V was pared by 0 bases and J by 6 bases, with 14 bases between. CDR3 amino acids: CASSLESQHEDTQYF. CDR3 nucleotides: TGCGCCAGCAGCTTGGAATCACAACATGAGGATACGCAGTATTTT.

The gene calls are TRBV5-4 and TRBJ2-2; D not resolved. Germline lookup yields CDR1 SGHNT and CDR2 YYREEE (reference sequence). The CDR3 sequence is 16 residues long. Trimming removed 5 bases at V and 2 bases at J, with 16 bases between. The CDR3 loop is CASSPPTGFNTGELFF. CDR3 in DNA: TGTGCCAGCAGTCCCCCGACCGGATTCAACACCGGGGAGCTGTTTTTT.

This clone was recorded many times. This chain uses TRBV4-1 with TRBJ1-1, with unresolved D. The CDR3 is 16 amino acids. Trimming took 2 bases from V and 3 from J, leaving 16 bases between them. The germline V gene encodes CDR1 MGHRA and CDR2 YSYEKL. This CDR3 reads CASSQTLRDEDTEAFF. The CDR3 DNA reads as TGCGCCAGCAGCCAAACTCTTCGAGACGAGGACACTGAAGCTTTCTTT.

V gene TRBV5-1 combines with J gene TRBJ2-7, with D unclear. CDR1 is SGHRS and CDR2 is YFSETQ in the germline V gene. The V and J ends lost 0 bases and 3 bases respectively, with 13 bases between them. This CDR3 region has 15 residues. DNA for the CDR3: TGCGCCAGCAGCTTGGACGGAACGAGAAACTACGAGCAGTACTTC. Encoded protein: CASSLDGTRNYEQYF.

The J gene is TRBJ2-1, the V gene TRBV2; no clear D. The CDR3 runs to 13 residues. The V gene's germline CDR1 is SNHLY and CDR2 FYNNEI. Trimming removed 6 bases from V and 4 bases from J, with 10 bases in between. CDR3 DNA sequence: TGTGCCAGCAGAGATACAGAATACAATGAGCAGTTCTTC. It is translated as CASRDTEYNEQFF.

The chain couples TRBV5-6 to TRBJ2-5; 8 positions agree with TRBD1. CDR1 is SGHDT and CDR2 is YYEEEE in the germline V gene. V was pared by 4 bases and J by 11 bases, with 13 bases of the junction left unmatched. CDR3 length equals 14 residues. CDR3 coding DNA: TGTGCCAGCAGCGGAAGGACAGGGCAAATTGTGCAGTACTTC. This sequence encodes CASSGRTGQIVQYF.

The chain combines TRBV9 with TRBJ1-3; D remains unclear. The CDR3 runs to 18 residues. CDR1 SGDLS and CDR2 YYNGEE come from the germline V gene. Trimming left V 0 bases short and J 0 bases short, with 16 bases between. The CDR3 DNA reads TGTGCCAGCAGCGTAGCCCCGATCGGCAGCGTCTCTGGAAACACCATATATTTT. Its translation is CASSVAPIGSVSGNTIYF.

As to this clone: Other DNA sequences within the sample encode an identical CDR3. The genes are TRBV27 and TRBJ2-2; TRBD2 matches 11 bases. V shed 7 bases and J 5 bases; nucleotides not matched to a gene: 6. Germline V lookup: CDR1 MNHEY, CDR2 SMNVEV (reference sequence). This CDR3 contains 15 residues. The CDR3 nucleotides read TGTGCCAGCACCACTAGCGGGAGTGGAACCGGGGAGCTGTTTTTT. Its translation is CASTTSGSGTGELFF.